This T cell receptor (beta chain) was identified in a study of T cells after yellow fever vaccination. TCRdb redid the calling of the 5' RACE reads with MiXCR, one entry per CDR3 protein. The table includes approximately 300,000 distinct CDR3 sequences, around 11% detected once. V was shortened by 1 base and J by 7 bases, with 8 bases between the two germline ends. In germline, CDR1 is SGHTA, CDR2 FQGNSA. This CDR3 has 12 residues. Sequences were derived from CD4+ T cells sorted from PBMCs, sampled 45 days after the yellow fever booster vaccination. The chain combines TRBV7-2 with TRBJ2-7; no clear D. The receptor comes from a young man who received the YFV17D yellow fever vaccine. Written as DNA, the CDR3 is TGTGCCAGCAGCTTAGATAGCTGGGAGCAGTACGTC. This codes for CASSLDSWEQYV.